This is a list of T cell receptor beta chains from one sample in a study of cytomegalovirus exposure and HLA in healthy donors. Here immunoSEQ multiplex PCR was the method, and the copy in TCRdb shows in-frame clones only, minus some. The sample has some 140,000 clones; approximately 80% are singletons. Material: PBMCs. The source is a man younger than 40 in good health and CMV-seronegative. CDR3s include the opening cysteine and the closing phenylalanine or tryptophan. The order of the fields is D gene, V gene, J gene, clone size, CDR3 DNA, CDR3 protein. The D gene is left open where the match is weak. Only part of the rows carry a size: once, few, many, or a class if the clone is expanded.

TRBD2	TRBV5-1	TRBJ2-5	NA	TGCGCCAGCAGCGCGGGACTAGCGAGCGGGTGGGAGACCCAGTACTTC	CASSAGLASGWETQYF
NA	TRBV18	TRBJ1-3	NA	TGTGCCAGCTCACCAGAGGTCGGTTCTGGAAACACCATATATTTT	CASSPEVGSGNTIYF
TRBD2	TRBV7-8	TRBJ2-7	NA	TGTGCCAGCAGCTTTTCAACTAGCGGGCAGTACGAGCAGTACTTC	CASSFSTSGQYEQYF
TRBD1	TRBV12-5	TRBJ1-1	NA	TGTGCTAGTGGTTCATCAGGGGGAGGCTGGAACACTGAAGCTTTCTTT	CASGSSGGGWNTEAFF
NA	TRBV15	TRBJ1-3	NA	TGTGCCACCAGCCCCCAGGCCGGAATTGGAAACACCATATATTTT	CATSPQAGIGNTIYF
TRBD1	TRBV25-1	TRBJ2-6	NA	TGTGCCAGCGCCCCCGGGACAGGGGCGGCCTCTGGGGCCAACGTCCTGACTTTC	CASAPGTGAASGANVLTF
NA	TRBV6-5	TRBJ2-7	NA	TGTGCCAGCAGACCTAACAGGGTAGGAGAGCAGTACTTC	CASRPNRVGEQYF
TRBD2	TRBV6-6	TRBJ2-1	NA	TGTGCCAGCAGTTCTCCCGGGACTAGCGGGAATGATGAGCAGTTCTTC	CASSSPGTSGNDEQFF
TRBD1	TRBV6-1	TRBJ2-3	NA	TGTGCCAGCAGCGAGACAGGGAGCACAGATACGCAGTATTTT	CASSETGSTDTQYF
TRBD1	TRBV27	TRBJ1-1	NA	TGTGCCAGCAGTGACCGGGACAGGGGAAGGACTGAAGCTTTCTTT	CASSDRDRGRTEAFF
TRBD1	TRBV30	TRBJ1-2	NA	TGTGCCTGGAGTCCTATCACTTCAGGGGGCGGTTATGGCTACACCTTC	CAWSPITSGGGYGYTF
NA	TRBV30	TRBJ1-1	once	TGTGCCTGGGTTCCTCTGAACACTGAAGCTTTCTTT	CAWVPLNTEAFF
NA	TRBV7-2	TRBJ2-3	NA	TGTGCCAGCAGCTTAGCGTTTCTAGTAGGTGCTACGCAGTATTTT	CASSLAFLVGATQYF
TRBD2	TRBV7-6	TRBJ2-2	once	TGTGCCAGCAGCTTATCCCCAAGCGGGAGGGCCGCGAGGGCCGGGGAGCTGTTTTTT	CASSLSPSGRAARAGELFF
NA	TRBV7-9	TRBJ2-3	NA	TGTGCCAGCAGCGGTCAGGGAATAGATACGCAGTATTTT	CASSGQGIDTQYF
NA	TRBV5-4	TRBJ1-3	NA	TGTGCCAGCACCTCTCAGGGATCCGGAAACACCATATATTTT	CASTSQGSGNTIYF
TRBD2	TRBV29-1	TRBJ2-7	few	TGCAGCGTTGTACTAGCGGGCTCATACGAGCAGTACTTC	CSVVLAGSYEQYF
NA	TRBV18	TRBJ2-2	NA	TGTGCCAGCTCACGACCGGGCCCCAACACCGGGGAGCTGTTTTTT	CASSRPGPNTGELFF
TRBD1	TRBV7-9	TRBJ2-7	NA	TGTGCCAGCAGAGTCTTTGGGACAGGGCGCATCGACGAGCAGTACTTC	CASRVFGTGRIDEQYF
TRBD1	TRBV6-5	TRBJ1-1	few	TGTGCCAGCTACCGGGACAGGGTCGCTGAAGCTTTCTTT	CASYRDRVAEAFF
TRBD2	TRBV7-9	TRBJ2-3	NA	TGTGCCAGCAGCTGGAGTCAGGCGGGAGTGACAGATACGCAGTATTTT	CASSWSQAGVTDTQYF
TRBD1	TRBV5-8	TRBJ2-1	NA	TGTGCCAGCAGCTTGGGGACAGGGAGGAATGAGCAGTTCTTC	CASSLGTGRNEQFF
NA	TRBV2	TRBJ2-7	few	TGTGCCAGCAGTGAAACCGCCTACAGTTACGAGCAGTACTTC	CASSETAYSYEQYF
NA	TRBV30	TRBJ1-3	NA	TGTGCCTGGAAGGCGAGGACCGAGGGTTCTGGAAACACCATATATTTT	CAWKARTEGSGNTIYF
NA	TRBV5-1	TRBJ2-3	large	TGCGCCAGCAGCTTGACAGGCATTGATTCGGATACGCAGTATTTT	CASSLTGIDSDTQYF
NA	TRBV7-9	TRBJ1-2	NA	TGTGCCAGCAGCTTGGAGAGCTATGGCTACACCTTC	CASSLESYGYTF
NA	TRBV18	TRBJ1-1	once	TGTGCCAGCTCACAGAACCGGGAGACTGAAGCTTTCTTT	CASSQNRETEAFF
NA	TRBV27	TRBJ1-5	NA	TGTGCCAGCAGTGTCTCGGGGAATGTTAGCAATCAGCCCCAGCATTTT	CASSVSGNVSNQPQHF
NA	TRBV27	TRBJ1-1	NA	TGTGCCAGCAGCCGGACCCCCACAGGGTGGAACACTGAAGCTTTCTTT	CASSRTPTGWNTEAFF
NA	TRBV11-2	TRBJ2-3	NA	TGTGCCAGCAGCTTATTAAGCACAGATACGCAGTATTTT	CASSLLSTDTQYF
NA	TRBV2	TRBJ2-1	NA	TGTGCCAGCCGACTCCAGGGGAATGAGCAGTTCTTC	CASRLQGNEQFF
NA	TRBV9	TRBJ2-6	NA	TGTGCCAGCTCGAGAGGAGGAGTATCTGGGGCCAACGTCCTGACTTTC	CASSRGGVSGANVLTF
TRBD2	TRBV5-4	TRBJ2-3	NA	TGTGCCAGCAGCCACCCACGGGCGGGAGTAGCAGATACGCAGTATTTT	CASSHPRAGVADTQYF
TRBD2	TRBV7-2	TRBJ2-7	few	TGTGCCAGCAGTTTCAGCGGGAGCCAGACCTACGAGCAGTACTTC	CASSFSGSQTYEQYF
NA	TRBV6-1	TRBJ1-2	NA	TGTGCCAGCAGTGAAGGGGGCAGCTACAACTATGGCTACACCTTC	CASSEGGSYNYGYTF
NA	TRBV7-9	TRBJ2-7	NA	TGTTCCAGCAGCTTAGGGGGGACAAAGCAGTACTTC	CSSSLGGTKQYF
TRBD1	TRBV10-3	TRBJ2-2	NA	TGTGCCATCAGAATCCGGGACAGGGTCTATAACACCGGGGAGCTGTTTTTT	CAIRIRDRVYNTGELFF
NA	TRBV7-7	TRBJ2-7	NA	TGTGCTAGCAGCGAGTTAAGGGGCGAGCAGTACTTC	CASSELRGEQYF
NA	TRBV5-1	TRBJ1-4	NA	TGCGCCAGCAGCCCGTGGACTAACAATGAAAAACTGTTTTTT	CASSPWTNNEKLFF
NA	TRBV28	TRBJ1-2	NA	TGTGCCAGCAGTTTACAAAACTATGGCTACACCTTC	CASSLQNYGYTF
NA	TRBV5-1	TRBJ2-7	NA	TGCGCCAGCAGCTTGGTCATGGGGAGCTCCTACGAGCAGTACTTC	CASSLVMGSSYEQYF
NA	TRBV18	TRBJ2-1	NA	TGTGCCAGCTCACCACCGCAGCTAGCCTGGAATGAGCAGTTCTTC	CASSPPQLAWNEQFF
NA	TRBV7-2	TRBJ2-5	NA	TGTGCCAGCAGCTCAGGACTGTTACAAGAGACCCGGTACTTC	CASSSGLLQETRYF
TRBD1	TRBV29-1	TRBJ1-1	NA	TGCAGCGTTGGGGGACAGGGGAACACTGAAGCTTTCTTT	CSVGGQGNTEAFF
NA	TRBV5-6	TRBJ1-1	NA	TGTGCCAGCAGCTTGGGAGGGTCTGGGACTGAAGCTTTCTTT	CASSLGGSGTEAFF
NA	TRBV29-1	TRBJ2-1	NA	TGCAGCGTTGCCTCCGGGTCCTCCTACAATGAGCAGTTCTTC	CSVASGSSYNEQFF
TRBD2	TRBV6-5	TRBJ2-7	NA	TGTGCCAGCAGTTACTCGGGGCTAGCGGGACGCGAGGCGTACTTC	CASSYSGLAGREAYF
NA	TRBV6-1	TRBJ1-5	NA	TGTGCCAGCAGATATAGTTTTTATAGCAATCAGCCCCAGCATTTT	CASRYSFYSNQPQHF
NA	TRBV13	TRBJ2-1	NA	TGTGCCAGCAGCCCCCTTCCCCCCCGCGATGAGCAGTTCTTC	CASSPLPPRDEQFF
NA	TRBV11-2	TRBJ1-1	NA	TGTGCCAGCAGCCGCGTGGGGGGTGGGGCTTTCTTT	CASSRVGGGAFF
TRBD1	TRBV6-5	TRBJ2-7	NA	TGTGCCAGCAGTCCCCGGGACAGGGTATACGAGCAGTACTTC	CASSPRDRVYEQYF
TRBD2	TRBV28	TRBJ2-7	NA	TGTGCCAGCAGTTTATTGGGGACTAGCGGTGACTACGAGCAGTACTTC	CASSLLGTSGDYEQYF
NA	TRBV12-5	TRBJ2-1	few	TGTGCTAGTGGCCCTGAGGGATACACTGAGCAGTTCTTC	CASGPEGYTEQFF
TRBD1	TRBV4-1	TRBJ1-3	NA	TGCGCCAGCAGCCAGATACCTCGGGACAGCTCTGGAAACACCATATATTTT	CASSQIPRDSSGNTIYF
NA	TRBV20-1	TRBJ2-1	NA	TGCAGTGCTTTGATACTAGGCGGGGAGTTCTTC	CSALILGGEFF
TRBD1	TRBV29-1	TRBJ2-7	once	TGCAGCGTGGACAGGGGGAGCTCCTACGAGCAGTACTTC	CSVDRGSSYEQYF